The present T cell receptor (beta chain) was sequenced within a study of cytomegalovirus exposure and HLA in healthy donors. Background on the study: Membership in the Caucasian-associated ancestry cluster was found for 75% to 85% of nearly 400 genotyped donors.

Researchers ran the PCR with 60 Vbeta and 13 Jbeta primers. The assay was immunoSEQ multiplex PCR, and TCRdb's table has in-frame clones only and misses some. The repertoire holds 100,000 to 150,000 clones, with roughly 79% as singletons. This clonotype originated in a woman aged 35 to 49 in good health and CMV-seronegative. The sample was PBMCs.

CDR3 DNA sequence: TGTGCCAGCAGCTTCGGACAGGGGGCGCAGGGAAGTTCACCCCTCCACTTT. Its translation is CASSFGQGAQGSSPLHF. The chain carries TRBV11-1 and TRBJ1-6, with 11 bases that match TRBD1. Germline lookup yields CDR1 SGHAT and CDR2 FQDESV (reference sequence). V lost 3 bases and J lost 9; bases outside the gene matches: 10. The CDR3 extends over 17 amino acids.